The following is a TCR beta chain sequence with its context. Its antigen is currently unknown. The CDR3 runs 13 residues. Germline V CDR1 and CDR2: SGHAT, FQNNGV. This specimen belongs to a study of monozygotic twins with inflammatory bowel disease. Study-wide results and caveats: Any single strong signal or clonotype tied to IBD lacked support. Differing immunosuppressive treatments may have added variability to patient repertoires. Healthy twins shared more clonotypes with others than IBD patients, most markedly active ones.

Eight separate reactions per sample served to make cDNA. Using the 5' RACE reads, TCRdb records one entry per CDR3 protein without DNA. Recorded for this sample: approximately 330,000 distinct CDR3 sequences. What was sequenced was blood. The source is a human donor with ulcerative colitis or Crohn's disease, or a healthy co-twin of an affected twin (not recorded which). The gene calls are TRBV11-2 and TRBJ1-5; TCRdb's D gene call, TRBD1, goes unchecked for lack of DNA. This CDR3 reads CASTPGEGQPQHF. Variable domain in full (rest from reference TRBV11-2 and TRBJ1-5): EAGVAQSPRYKIIEKRQSVAFWCNPISGHATLYWYQQILGQGPKLLIQFQNNGVVDDSQLPKDRFSAERLKGVDSTLKIQPAKLEDSAVYLCASTPGEGQPQHFGDGTRLSIL.